This T cell receptor beta chain was documented in a study of prognosis after radiotherapy for stage I lung cancer (dated by TCRdb to about 2021). Background on the whole study: Over 15 stage I NSCLC patients were enrolled in Nanjing, China, between 2018 and early 2019. Newly diagnosed primary stage I lung tumors occurred in fourteen patients, and oligometastatic NSCLC after surgical resection of the primary tumor occurred in five. Every patient was deemed medically inoperable, about a dozen because of comorbidities and six to eight because they refused surgery. The study took one blood sample before SBRT and one after SBRT from each of around 20 patients and sequenced all 40 or so samples. SBRT was delivered in 3 to 5 fractions with a biologically effective dose of at least 100 Gy, and image-guided IMRT or VMAT was used for delivery. In every patient, SBRT was given without any concurrent therapy. After SBRT, distant metastases developed in about 20% of the 19 patients at a median of 7 months, while the remaining 15 patients had no significant progression. This study profiled peripheral blood TCR beta repertoires from stage I NSCLC patients before and after stereotactic body radiotherapy and linked the repertoires to distant failure. Tumor histology was squamous cell carcinoma in about 7 patients and adenocarcinoma in more than 10. The cohort was made up of 10 to 15 men and 6 or 7 women, with a median age of roughly 79 years and an age range of about 50 to 84 years. Overall study results and their limits: No adjustment for multiple comparisons was applied to any of the reported P values. Post-SBRT Shannon entropy and its change from baseline were lower in patients who developed distant metastases; baseline Shannon entropy was not associated with metastases. Differences by metastasis status were reportedly seen in TRBV and TRBJ usage frequencies, involving two V genes at baseline and, after SBRT, roughly ten V genes and two J genes. The study was limited by the small cohort and short follow-up, and independent validation of the study findings is required. Tumor specificity of expanded TCR clones was not determined. Unique TCR clone counts fell after SBRT (median 10,088 before versus under 8,000 after; Wilcoxon paired P=0.011).

All patients had node-negative disease on CT and PET/CT, and none had a history of other malignancies or had previously received chemotherapy or radiotherapy. At each of two time points, about 6 milliliters of peripheral venous blood were collected in EDTA tubes. PBMCs were isolated by Ficoll-Paque Plus density-gradient centrifugation. Right after collection, samples were kept at -80 degrees C until analysis. Two rounds of multiplex PCR on genomic DNA were used to amplify the TCR beta CDR3 region. The first PCR round used primers specific to each TRBV and TRBJ gene, with sequences filed in Chinese patent CN105087789A. Universal primers were used in the second round of PCR. The Roche High Pure PCR Template Preparation Kit was used to extract genomic DNA from frozen PBMCs. Paired-end sequencing with 151 bp reads was performed on the libraries using an Illumina HiSeq 3000. Per the original workflow: CutAdapt was used to discard raw reads that did not contain the multiplex PCR primer sequences. Using PEAR, the high-quality paired reads were merged into contigs. MiXCR assigned TRB V, D and J gene segments to each contig by aligning to reference sequences. To remove sequencing errors, CDR3 sequences were clustered according to base quality and sequence similarity. Diversity was calculated as Shannon entropy divided by the natural log of the number of productive TCR sequences. Clonality was defined as one minus Shannon entropy divided by the natural log of the number of unique clonotypes. Using the Youden index from ROC curves, the researchers picked the repertoire-metric cut-offs for progression-free survival, and all analyses were carried out in R 3.5.3. In-frame beta chains were kept once TCRdb had trimmed the public reads at Q25 with fastp and called clones with MiXCR. Each entry is one CDR3 protein sequence, shown with its most common DNA and genes. TCRdb's processing, not the study's, gives the V and J calls here. The sample table contains around 20,000 distinct CDR3 sequences; only one count was recorded for around 50% of them. Of the sample, roughly 27% is held by the ten largest clones.

This clonotype was observed at least ten times. It has no known antigen specificity. Nothing much larger sits one base from this clone, and base qualities are not available. This receptor was obtained from a donor aged 50 or older with non-small cell lung cancer. Source: PBMCs, taken before or after stereotactic body radiation therapy (not recorded which).

The CDR3 amino acid sequence is: CASGGAGIETQYF. The sequenced DNA is TGTGCCAGCGGTGGGGCGGGAATAGAGACCCAGTACTTC. Recombination joined TRBV2 with TRBJ2-5; the D gene is perhaps TRBD2, on 6 matching bases. The CDR3 runs 13 residues from the cysteine to the phenylalanine. The CDR3 DNA has 39 bases and is translated from base 1. V drops 8 bases and J drops 4 bases, leaving 14 bases in between. The germline V gene sets CDR1 to SNHLY and CDR2 to FYNNEI.